This T cell receptor (beta chain) appears in the sequencing data of a study of pediatric ulcerative colitis. Points from the study as a whole: Rectal pinch biopsies may include blood-derived T cells. Two rectal CDR3 clonotypes occurred in all ulcerative colitis patients.

One to two pinch biopsies were taken from the rectum during colonoscopy. Only in-frame clones appear in the TCRdb table, and some are missing; sequencing was by immunoSEQ multiplex PCR. The table has around 12,000 clones, 70% to 80% seen once. As concerns this clone: Its antigen is not known.

V dropped 5 bases and J dropped 6; count of bases not matched to a gene: 6. Per the germline V gene, CDR1 is SGHVS and CDR2 is FQNEAQ. There are 14 residues in the CDR3. The V and J genes are TRBV7-8 and TRBJ2-4; 8 nucleotides align to TRBD2. The sequence came from a boy younger than 18 who was a control in a study of pediatric ulcerative colitis. The sequenced sample consisted of gut tissue. The CDR3 DNA reads TGTGCCAGCAGCCCCGGACTAGCATCAAACATTCAGTACTTC. Protein: CASSPGLASNIQYF.